The 4 T cell receptor beta chains reported below all come from one sample, sequenced in a study of cytomegalovirus exposure and HLA in healthy donors. PCR used 60 Vbeta primers and 13 Jbeta primers. Clones were sequenced by immunoSEQ multiplex PCR, and TCRdb holds only the in-frame ones, with some missing. Among about 170,000 clones, about 69% were seen once, and the ten largest hold about 2.5%. Input material: PBMCs. The receptors originated from a human donor in good health.

This sequence joins TRBV6-6 and TRBJ2-5; 7 nucleotides line up with TRBD1. The J call is doubtful: the DNA matches TRBJ2-7 better. Germline lookup yields CDR1 MNHNY and CDR2 SVGAGI (reference sequence). This CDR3 region has 14 residues. The CDR3 DNA reads as TGTGCCAGCATCCTGACAGGGTCTTCTTACGAGCAGTACTTC. This encodes CASILTGSSYEQYF.

This clone was recorded once. The rearrangement links TRBV18 to TRBJ2-1; TRBD2 is a possible D gene (6 bases). The V end was cut by 3 bases, the J end by 8 bases, with 14 bases between. Germline-derived CDR1 and CDR2 are KGHSH and LQKENI. The length of the CDR3 is 14 residues. As DNA, the CDR3 is TGTGCCAGCTCACCCTCGAATAGCGGTGATGAGCAGTTCTTC. This codes for CASSPSNSGDEQFF.

This chain links TRBV11-3 with TRBJ2-7; TRBD2 is a possible D gene (6 bases). V gave up 5 bases and J gave up 6 bases, with 20 bases separating them. The germline V gene has CDR1 SGHNT and CDR2 YENEEA. The CDR3 is 15 residues long. CDR3 DNA: TGTGCCAGCAGCCCCATGGGCGGGATCCGGGGCGAGCAGTACTTC. It specifies CASSPMGGIRGEQYF.

CDR3 in DNA: TGTGCCAGCAGCTTAAGCGGGACAGGGGGATACGAGCAGTACTTC. Residues: CASSLSGTGGYEQYF. This rearrangement joins TRBV7-3 to TRBJ2-5; TRBD1 agrees at 11 bases. Judging by the DNA end, TRBJ2-7 fits better; the J call may be wrong. The CDR3 extends over 15 amino acids. The V gene's germline CDR1 is SGHTA and CDR2 FQGTGA.